Following are 31 T cell receptor beta chains from one sample sequenced in a study of T-cell reconstitution after alpha-beta-depleted transplantation in children. Preparation of the TCRbeta library was carried out with unique molecular identifiers. MiXCR, applied by TCRdb to the PCR reads, yields one record per CDR3 protein. The table lists about 640,000 distinct CDR3 sequences, over 15% of them singletons. Material: PBMCs from the stem cell graft donor, obtained from the stem cell graft. The receptors here all came from a human donor who donated a stem cell graft to a child with acute myeloid leukemia.

This clonotype was seen only a few times. V gene TRBV12-3 or TRBV12-4 combines with J gene TRBJ2-1, with no clear D. This CDR3 region has 12 residues. V was cut by 6 bases and J by 5 bases, with 8 bases left in between. For the CDR3, the DNA is TGTGCCAGCAGCACTCAGGACAATGAGCAGTTCTTC. Protein: CASSTQDNEQFF.

V gene TRBV20-1 combines with J gene TRBJ2-1, with 9 bases fitting TRBD2. This CDR3 has 12 residues. The trim removed 5 bases at V and 8 bases at J, leaving 4 bases unmatched. Germline CDR1 is DFQATT and CDR2 is SNEGSKA (reference sequence). CDR3 loop: CSAPVAGDEQFF. The CDR3 DNA sequence: TGCAGTGCTCCAGTAGCGGGGGATGAGCAGTTCTTC.

This rearrangement joins TRBV18 to TRBJ1-1, with a tentative D call TRBD1 (5 bases). CDR3 length equals 15 residues. Trimming removed 2 bases from V and 3 bases from J, with 13 bases in between. Per the germline V gene, CDR1 is KGHSH and CDR2 is LQKENI. CDR3 bases: TGTGCCAGCTCACCAATCGGGACTGGGGACACTGAAGCTTTCTTT. It is translated as CASSPIGTGDTEAFF.

The chain recombines TRBV7-9 with TRBJ2-3, with 8 positions matching TRBD1. The CDR3 spans 15 residues. V trimming: 5 bases; J trimming: 0 bases; junction bases outside the gene matches: 4. The germline gives CDR1 SEHNR, CDR2 FQNEAQ (reference sequence). Here the CDR3 reads CASSATGVSTDTQYF. DNA for the CDR3: TGTGCCAGCAGCGCGACAGGGGTTAGCACAGATACGCAGTATTTT.

This clonotype was observed at least ten times. This chain links TRBV20-1 with TRBJ1-3; D not certain. Germline V gene sequence: CDR1 DFQATT, CDR2 SNEGSKA (reference sequence). V was pared by 0 bases and J by 6 bases, with 18 bases between. The CDR3 consists of 16 residues. The CDR3 bases are TGCAGTGCTAGAGATCGAAGGCGTCAAGGACCAAACACCATATATTTT. Translated, it gives CSARDRRRQGPNTIYF.

This clonotype appeared many times. The chain is built from TRBV12-3 or TRBV12-4 and TRBJ2-5, with 10 bases matching TRBD2. V trimming: 6 bases; J trimming: 1 base; junction bases outside the gene matches: 5. The CDR3 runs 15 residues. The CDR3 region has the DNA TGTGCCAGCAGGCGCCTAGCGGGGGCCCAAGAGACCCAGTACTTC. Protein: CASRRLAGAQETQYF.

The table lists this clonotype with a few counts. The rearrangement joins TRBV4-3 to TRBJ2-3; D call uncertain. Per germline, CDR1 LGHNA and CDR2 YSLEER. This CDR3 is 17 amino acids long. Trimming took off 0 bases at V and 0 bases at J, with 13 bases between the two ends. CDR3 amino acids: CASSQDNGRTSTDTQYF. The CDR3 DNA is TGCGCCAGCAGCCAAGATAACGGCCGTACCAGCACAGATACGCAGTATTTT.

The J gene is TRBJ2-1, the V gene TRBV12-3 or TRBV12-4, with D tentatively TRBD1 (8 bases). The CDR3 contains 14 residues. V gave up 11 bases and J gave up 4 bases, with 18 bases separating them. The CDR3 region is CASQQGGEYNEQFF. CDR3 nucleotide sequence: TGTGCCTCCCAACAGGGGGGGGAGTACAATGAGCAGTTCTTC.

In this sample, this clonotype turned up many times. The chain is built from TRBV5-1 and TRBJ1-5; D is undetermined. Germline V gives CDR1 SGHRS, CDR2 YFSETQ. There are 15 residues in the CDR3. V lost 0 bases and J 0 bases, leaving 7 bases between the germline ends. The CDR3 region is CASSLGINSNQPQHF. For the CDR3, the DNA is TGCGCCAGCAGCTTGGGAATTAATAGCAATCAGCCCCAGCATTTT.

This clonotype came up many times. This chain connects TRBV7-9 to TRBJ2-5; 9 bases agree with TRBD2. Unmatched junction bases numbered 7, after V lost 5 bases and J lost 3 bases. Germline CDR1 reads SEHNR; CDR2 reads FQNEAQ (reference sequence). This CDR3 spans 15 amino acids. The CDR3 DNA reads TGTGCCAGCAGCATGATCCCTAGCGGGGAAGAGACCCAGTACTTC. This encodes CASSMIPSGEETQYF.

The V call is TRBV20-1, the J call TRBJ2-1, with D possibly TRBD2 on 5 matching bases. The V end was cut by 0 bases, the J end by 9 bases, with 18 bases between. Germline lookup yields CDR1 DFQATT and CDR2 SNEGSKA (reference sequence). The CDR3 spans 15 residues. Written as DNA, the CDR3 is TGCAGTGCTAGAGATAGCGAGCAAAGCTGGGGTGAGCAGTTCTTC. It encodes CSARDSEQSWGEQFF.

The V call is TRBV19, the J call TRBJ2-5, with unresolved D. The CDR3 runs to 14 residues. V was trimmed by 7 bases and J by 5 bases, leaving 17 bases between them. CDR1 and CDR2 from the germline V gene are LNHDA and SQIVND (reference sequence). The CDR3 loop reads CASNRVAAMETQYF. Written as DNA, the CDR3 is TGTGCCAGTAATCGGGTGGCAGCGATGGAGACCCAGTACTTC.

Remarks on this clonotype: A read error may be the cause here, since a much bigger clone is one base away. This chain connects TRBV20-1 to TRBJ2-7; TRBD1 matches 10 bases. V shed 1 base and J 4 bases; nucleotides not matched to a gene: 19. The CDR3 runs 19 residues. The germline V gene has CDR1 DFQATT and CDR2 SNEGSKA (reference sequence). For the CDR3, the DNA is TGCAGTGCTAGAGGGAGAGGTCTCCATGGGACAGGGGCCAGGTACGAGCAGTACTTC. Translating gives CSARGRGLHGTGARYEQYF.

This clonotype was counted ten times or more. The V gene is TRBV4-1, the J gene TRBJ2-3; no definite D call. The CDR3 covers 13 residues. The ends were cut back, 6 bases at V and 4 bases at J, with 11 bases in the middle. CDR1 and CDR2 (germline): MGHRA, YSYEKL. Here the CDR3 reads CASRQIVADTQYF. The DNA of the CDR3 is TGCGCCAGCAGGCAGATCGTCGCAGATACGCAGTATTTT.

V is TRBV5-8 and J is TRBJ2-4, with D uncertain. This CDR3 has 16 residues. The V end lost 3 bases, the J end lost 5 bases, and 18 bases lay between the germline ends. The germline CDR1 and CDR2 sequences are SGHTS and YDEGEE. The CDR3 nucleotides read TGTGCCAGCAGCTCCGACCCAACGCCGATGGAAAACATTCAGTACTTC. Residues: CASSSDPTPMENIQYF.

This chain joins TRBV7-6 and TRBJ2-2, with D possibly being TRBD1 (6 bases). The CDR3 sequence is 15 residues long. V dropped 5 bases and J dropped 6 bases, with 16 bases sitting between them. The germline gives CDR1 SGHVS, CDR2 FNYEAQ. The CDR3 loop reads CASSHGQQGAGELFF. In DNA, the CDR3 is TGTGCCAGCAGCCACGGACAACAGGGAGCCGGGGAGCTGTTTTTT. Combining the CDR3 with reference TRBV7-6 and TRBJ2-2 gives the whole variable domain GAGVSQSPRYKVTKRGQDVALRCDPISGHVSLYWYRQALGQGPEFLTYFNYEAQQDKSGLPNDRFSAERPEGSISTLTIQRTEQRDSAMYRCASSHGQQGAGELFFGEGSRLTVL.

This clonotype has a count of ten or more. The J gene is TRBJ2-7, the V gene TRBV29-1, with 9 bases lining up with TRBD1. Germline values: CDR1 SQVTM, CDR2 ANQGSEA. The CDR3 consists of 15 residues. J lost 1 base, V lost 7 bases, and 11 bases had no gene match. The CDR3 loop reads CSGRQGEQGSYEQYF. DNA for the CDR3: TGCAGCGGGCGACAGGGGGAACAAGGTTCCTACGAGCAGTACTTC.

This clonotype was detected ten times or more. The CDR3 protein is CSASDGGQETQYF. The CDR3 DNA follows: TGCAGTGCTAGTGACGGGGGGCAAGAGACCCAGTACTTC. This chain joins TRBV20-1 and TRBJ2-5; the match to TRBD2 covers 7 bases. CDR1 DFQATT and CDR2 SNEGSKA come from the germline V gene (reference sequence). V shed 3 bases and J 2 bases; nucleotides not matched to a gene: 3. This CDR3 is built from 13 residues.

As for this clonotype: A much larger clone is a single base away; this may be a read error. The chain links TRBV20-1 to TRBJ2-2, with 7 bases fitting TRBD2. Germline V CDR1 and CDR2: DFQATT, SNEGSKA (reference sequence). The CDR3 contains 16 residues. DNA for the CDR3: TGCTGTGCTAGAGATTCAATAGCGGGGAACACCGGGGAGCTGTTTTTT. This gives the protein CCARDSIAGNTGELFF.

V gene TRBV7-6 combines with J gene TRBJ1-5; weak D call: TRBD1 (6 bases). V was trimmed by 4 bases and J by 0 bases, leaving 13 bases between them. There are 16 residues in the CDR3. Germline V gene data show CDR1 as SGHVS and CDR2 as FNYEAQ. The CDR3 nucleotides are TGTGCCAGCAGCTCGACACAGGGATATAGCAATCAGCCCCAGCATTTT. It yields the protein CASSSTQGYSNQPQHF.

The V gene is TRBV6-1, the J gene TRBJ2-3; unclear D gene. With 8 bases removed from V and 0 bases from J, the gap between germline ends came to 18 bases. CDR3 length: 16 amino acids. Germline V CDR1 and CDR2: MNHNS, SASEGT. Here the CDR3 reads CASSPDGRRSTDTQYF. The CDR3 coding sequence is TGTGCCAGCTCTCCGGACGGACGGAGAAGCACAGATACGCAGTATTTT.

The chain couples TRBV29-1 to TRBJ1-4, with a weak D call TRBD1 (5 bases). There are 16 residues in the CDR3. CDR1 is SQVTM, CDR2 ANQGSEA, per germline. Trimming removed 6 bases at V and 5 bases at J, with 22 bases between. DNA of the CDR3: TGCAGCGTCTTCCACTCGTATGGGACCGGCAATGAAAAACTGTTTTTT. It encodes CSVFHSYGTGNEKLFF.

This sequence joins TRBV7-9 and TRBJ1-2; no clear D gene. V was cut by 5 bases and J by 0 bases, with 10 bases left in between. Germline V gives CDR1 SEHNR, CDR2 FQNEAQ (reference sequence). The CDR3 is made up of 14 amino acids. Here the CDR3 reads CASSPQAANYGYTF. The CDR3 DNA reads as TGTGCCAGCAGCCCCCAGGCGGCTAACTATGGCTACACCTTC.

The chain recombines TRBV7-8 with TRBJ1-5; 8 bases match TRBD1. Germline CDR1 reads SGHVS; CDR2 reads FQNEAQ. There are 15 residues in the CDR3. V gave up 1 base and J gave up 5 bases; unmatched junction bases: 4. CDR3 nucleotide sequence: TGTGCCAGCAGCTTAGTAGGACAGGGCGATCAGCCCCAGCATTTT. This encodes CASSLVGQGDQPQHF. Full variable domain (rest looked up from reference TRBV7-8 and TRBJ1-5): GAGVSQSPRYKVAKRGQDVALRCDPISGHVSLFWYQQALGQGPEFLTYFQNEAQLDKSGLPSDRFFAERPEGSVSTLKIQRTQQEDSAVYLCASSLVGQGDQPQHFGDGTRLSIL.

The chain links TRBV5-1 to TRBJ2-1; TRBD1 might be the D (5 bases). Germline CDR1 SGHRS, CDR2 YFSETQ. V was shortened by 4 bases and J by 3 bases, with 23 bases between the two germline ends. The CDR3 runs 18 residues. In nucleotides, the CDR3 is TGCGCCAGCAGCCCCGATATTGACAGTCCGTACCTCTACAATGAGCAGTTCTTC. Amino acid sequence: CASSPDIDSPYLYNEQFF.

This clonotype was recorded many times. The chain recombines TRBV20-1 with TRBJ1-2; D ambiguous. CDR3 length: 14 amino acids. V lost 3 bases and J 1 base, leaving 12 bases between the germline ends. CDR1 and CDR2 from the germline V gene are DFQATT and SNEGSKA (reference sequence). The DNA for the CDR3 is TGCAGTGCTAGTCATTCCCCGAATAACTATGGCTACACCTTC. Protein product: CSASHSPNNYGYTF.

The V gene is TRBV6-2 or TRBV6-3, the J gene TRBJ2-1, with a weak D call TRBD1 (6 bases). Germline-derived CDR1 and CDR2 are MNHEY and SVGEGT. Trimming pared 0 bases from V and 8 bases from J, leaving 14 bases between. The CDR3 sequence is 15 residues long. The CDR3 DNA reads TGTGCCAGCAGTTACTCACAGGGAGTCAGCGATGAGCAGTTCTTC. It codes for CASSYSQGVSDEQFF.

The table lists this clonotype with many counts. This chain joins TRBV20-1 and TRBJ2-7, with TRBD2 identical over 8 bases. With V trimmed by 4 bases and J by 6 bases, 8 bases remained unmatched. Germline-derived CDR1 and CDR2 are DFQATT and SNEGSKA (reference sequence). The CDR3 totals 13 residues. The CDR3 DNA reads as TGCAGTGCTATAAGGCCGGGGGGGCCCGAGCAGTACTTC. Its protein product is CSAIRPGGPEQYF.

This clonotype was detected a few times. The chain employs TRBV24-1 and TRBJ2-4, with no clear D. Germline V gives CDR1 KGHDR, CDR2 SFDVKD. V gave up 5 bases and J gave up 1 base, with 5 bases separating them. CDR3 length equals 13 residues. CDR3: CATSAAAKNIQYF. The DNA for the CDR3 is TGTGCCACCAGTGCCGCGGCCAAAAACATTCAGTACTTC.

This clonotype was picked up many times. This chain joins TRBV20-1 and TRBJ1-6; tentatively, D is TRBD1 (6 bases). Between the trimmed V and J ends, which lost 4 bases and 3 bases, there was a span of 7 bases. The CDR3 is 13 amino acids. Germline V gene data show CDR1 as DFQATT and CDR2 as SNEGSKA (reference sequence). CDR3 in amino acids: CSATGVYNSPLHF. The CDR3 nucleotides are TGCAGTGCTACAGGGGTCTATAATTCACCCCTCCACTTT.

The chain recombines TRBV7-2 with TRBJ2-7, with TRBD2 identical over 13 bases. The V gene's germline CDR1 is SGHTA and CDR2 FQGNSA. The CDR3 contains 14 residues. With V trimmed by 7 bases and J by 2 bases, 2 bases remained unmatched. The CDR3, as DNA: TGTGCCAGCAAACTAGCGGGGGGGGCCTACGAGCAGTACTTC. Protein sequence: CASKLAGGAYEQYF.